This entry lists 19 T cell receptor beta chains sequenced from one sample in a study of T cells after posttransplantation cyclophosphamide. Clones were sequenced by immunoSEQ multiplex PCR, and TCRdb holds only the in-frame ones, with some missing. The sample yields tens of thousands of clones, around four fifths seen once. Treatment was busulfan-fludarabine conditioning, a marrow graft, and cyclophosphamide on days +3 and +4. The sequences come from CD4+ T cells sorted from blood, collected 1,800 to 2,000 days after a stem cell transplant with posttransplant cyclophosphamide. The receptors were gathered from a female patient aged 35 to 55 who received an allogeneic stem cell transplant from a related donor, was CMV-positive, and had no GVHD. The graft donor may account for some of the T cells.

The chain carries TRBV19 and TRBJ2-2, with a tentative D call TRBD1 (5 bases). This CDR3 spans 16 amino acids. Germline V lookup: CDR1 LNHDA, CDR2 SQIVND (reference sequence). Trimming removed 4 bases at V and 4 bases at J, with 16 bases between. The CDR3 coding sequence is TGTGCCAGTAGTAGGGGAAACTTTAGGGGCACCGGGGAGCTGTTTTTT. This sequence encodes CASSRGNFRGTGELFF.

The gene calls are TRBV7-9 and TRBJ1-4; possible D gene TRBD1, 5 bases. This CDR3 spans 15 amino acids. CDR1 is SEHNR and CDR2 is FQNEAQ in the germline V gene (reference sequence). The V gene lost 5 bases and the J gene lost 8 bases, with 18 bases spanning the gap. DNA for the CDR3: TGTGCCAGCAGCCAGGGTCCGGAGGGTGGGGAAAAACTGTTTTTT. This encodes CASSQGPEGGEKLFF. The variable domain in full, with the rest retrieved from reference TRBV7-9 and TRBJ1-4, is DTGVSQNPRHKITKRGQNVTFRCDPISEHNRLYWYRQTLGQGPEFLTYFQNEAQLEKSRLLSDRFSAERPKGSFSTLEIQRTEQGDSAMYLCASSQGPEGGEKLFFGSGTQLSVL.

The rearrangement uses TRBV5-4 and TRBJ1-3, with TRBD1 matching 7 bases. CDR1 and CDR2 from the germline V gene are SGHNT and YYREEE (reference sequence). The CDR3 extends over 20 amino acids. Losses at the gene ends were 4 bases for V and 4 bases for J; bases not matched to a gene: 23. The CDR3 DNA sequence: TGTGCCAGCAGCCCACGACCTACCGAAAGGGGACAGTCGTCGGGAAACACCATATATTTT. Translation: CASSPRPTERGQSSGNTIYF.

The table lists this clone with a count of one. The CDR3 region is CASGFPVPDTGELFF. For the CDR3, the DNA is TGTGCTAGTGGTTTTCCCGTGCCGGACACCGGGGAGCTGTTTTTT. The V gene is TRBV12-5, the J gene TRBJ2-2; D is ambiguous. Per germline, CDR1 LGHNT and CDR2 FRNRAP. The CDR3 sequence is 15 residues long. V lost 3 bases to trimming and J lost 3 bases, with 11 bases between them.

V usage is TRBV19 and J usage is TRBJ2-2, with a tentative D call TRBD1 (5 bases). V was pared by 7 bases and J by 1 base, with 10 bases between. CDR1 is LNHDA and CDR2 is SQIVND in the germline V gene (reference sequence). This CDR3 is 14 amino acids long. The CDR3 nucleotides are TGTGCCAGTACCGGTGGACAGAACACCGGGGAGCTGTTTTTT. Its translation: CASTGGQNTGELFF.

The chain uses TRBV5-4 and TRBJ2-7; D is possibly TRBD1 (8 bases). Germline V CDR1 and CDR2: SGHNT, YYREEE (reference sequence). The CDR3 covers 16 residues. The ends were cut back, 3 bases at V and 4 bases at J, with 20 bases in the middle. CDR3 sequence: CASSSPKQGGRYEQYF. The CDR3 DNA is TGTGCCAGCAGCTCGCCGAAACAGGGGGGGAGGTACGAGCAGTACTTC.

This chain uses TRBV7-2 with TRBJ2-3; TRBD2 matches at 8 bases. Germline CDR1 SGHTA, CDR2 FQGNSA. The CDR3 contains 16 residues. Losses at the gene ends were 1 base for V and 2 bases for J; bases not matched to a gene: 5. Here the CDR3 reads CASSLDGSGITDTQYF. In nucleotides, the CDR3 is TGTGCCAGCAGCTTAGATGGTAGCGGGATCACAGATACGCAGTATTTT.

V gene TRBV19 combines with J gene TRBJ2-7; 8 nucleotides agree with TRBD1. The trim removed 5 bases at V and 4 bases at J, leaving 10 bases unmatched. The CDR3 has 15 residues. CDR1 and CDR2 (germline): LNHDA, SQIVND (reference sequence). The chain's CDR3 is CASSSAGQGVYEQYF. For the CDR3, the DNA is TGTGCCAGTAGTTCTGCCGGACAGGGTGTTTACGAGCAGTACTTC.

This clone showed up just once. The chain uses TRBV7-2 and TRBJ2-2; 10 positions agree with TRBD2. With V trimmed by 5 bases and J by 1 base, 4 bases remained unmatched. This CDR3 comprises 16 residues. CDR1 SGHTA and CDR2 FQGNSA come from the germline V gene. CDR3 residues: CASSVLAGVNTGELFF. The DNA for the CDR3 is TGTGCCAGCAGCGTTCTAGCGGGGGTGAACACCGGGGAGCTGTTTTTT.

The chain is built from TRBV25-1 and TRBJ2-7; a possible D gene is TRBD1 (6 bases). The germline V gene encodes CDR1 MGHDK and CDR2 SYGVNS. V was trimmed by 5 bases and J by 4 bases, leaving 18 bases between them. The CDR3 contains 15 residues. This CDR3 reads CASSPVTIRGYEQYF. The CDR3 DNA sequence: TGTGCCAGCAGTCCCGTAACCATAAGGGGGTACGAGCAGTACTTC.

CDR3 sequence (DNA): TGTGCCAGCAGCCTCTCTGTTAACTATGGCTACACCTTC. It encodes CASSLSVNYGYTF. The chain employs TRBV9 and TRBJ1-2; D is unclear. Germline CDR1 reads SGDLS; CDR2 reads YYNGEE. Between the trimmed V and J ends, which lost 4 bases and 1 base, there was a span of 8 bases. The CDR3 covers 13 residues.

In DNA form, the CDR3 reads TGCGCCAGCAGCCAAGATGGCAGGTTTTTCGAAAAACTGTTTTTT. Translated: CASSQDGRFFEKLFF. V gene TRBV4-3 combines with J gene TRBJ1-4, with D hard to call. Trimming left V 0 bases short and J 8 bases short, with 13 bases between. In germline, CDR1 is LGHNA, CDR2 YSLEER. The CDR3 runs to 15 residues.

This chain links TRBV5-4 with TRBJ1-1, with D tentatively TRBD1 (6 bases). V was cut by 0 bases and J by 4 bases, with 13 bases left in between. CDR3 length: 15 residues. Germline loops: CDR1 SGHNT, CDR2 YYREEE (reference sequence). The CDR3 DNA is TGTGCCAGCAGCTTGGACCAGGGGATGGGCACTGAAGCTTTCTTT. Translating it yields CASSLDQGMGTEAFF.

CDR3 residues: CASSQDLGDSPRGAEAFF. Here the CDR3 DNA reads TGCGCCAGCAGCCAAGATCTGGGGGACAGCCCGCGAGGGGCTGAAGCTTTCTTT. This rearrangement joins TRBV4-1 to TRBJ1-1; 7 nucleotides align to TRBD1. CDR1 is MGHRA and CDR2 is YSYEKL in the germline V gene. The CDR3 is made up of 18 amino acids. Unmatched junction bases numbered 16, after V lost 0 bases and J lost 6 bases.

The gene calls are TRBV7-6 and TRBJ2-5; maybe TRBD1 (5 bases). V gave up 1 base and J gave up 2 bases, with 14 bases separating them. CDR1 SGHVS and CDR2 FNYEAQ come from the germline V gene. The CDR3 spans 16 residues. The CDR3 DNA is TGTGCCAGCAGCTTAGATATACCAGGGTGGCAAGAGACCCAGTACTTC. It encodes CASSLDIPGWQETQYF.

This clone appeared a few times. This rearrangement joins TRBV5-1 to TRBJ1-6, with TRBD1 as a possible D gene (6 bases). Trimming removed 3 bases from V and 13 bases from J, with 11 bases in between. The CDR3 runs 12 residues. From germline, CDR1 is SGHRS and CDR2 YFSETQ. CDR3: CASSWDISPLHF. CDR3 coding DNA: TGCGCCAGCAGCTGGGACATTTCCCCCCTCCACTTT. Full variable domain (remainder filled in from reference TRBV5-1 and TRBJ1-6): KAGVTQTPRYLIKTRGQQVTLSCSPISGHRSVSWYQQTPGQGLQFLFEYFSETQRNKGNFPGRFSGRQFSNSRSEMNVSTLELGDSALYLCASSWDISPLHFGNGTRLTVT.

This chain uses TRBV10-3 with TRBJ1-1; D gene ambiguous. V was clipped by 0 bases and J by 5 bases, with 10 bases between them. This CDR3 is 14 amino acids long. In germline, CDR1 is ENHRY, CDR2 SYGVKD. In DNA form, the CDR3 reads TGTGCCATCAGTGAGTCGTCTAGTTTAACTGAAGCTTTCTTT. It codes for CAISESSSLTEAFF.

V is TRBV10-3 and J is TRBJ1-1; D may be TRBD1 (5 bases). V was pared by 0 bases and J by 7 bases, with 18 bases between. This CDR3 has 16 amino acids. Germline CDR1 ENHRY, CDR2 SYGVKD. The CDR3 nucleotides read TGTGCCATCAGTGAGTCTCGGGGGAAGATCGGGATTGAAGCTTTCTTT. Translating gives CAISESRGKIGIEAFF.

V and J are TRBV6-5 and TRBJ1-2; D unresolved. The germline V and J ends were trimmed by 5 bases and 0 bases, with 7 bases remaining between them. Germline V gene sequence: CDR1 MNHEY, CDR2 SVGAGI. The CDR3 runs to 13 residues. The CDR3 loop reads CASSPPANYGYTF. The CDR3 DNA reads TGTGCCAGCAGTCCCCCGGCTAACTATGGCTACACCTTC.